The entry below describes one T cell receptor (beta chain). The antigen is unknown. The data derive from a study of cytomegalovirus exposure and HLA in healthy donors. The overall study: Of all 400 or so donors who were genotyped, roughly 81% belonged to the Caucasian-associated ancestry cluster. Study outcomes and limitations: It was shown in a later analysis that HLA-associated TCR beta chains were more clonally expanded than other, equally common chains. In vitro checks showed that a few CMV-associated chains really do target CMV antigens.

From germline, CDR1 is PRHDT and CDR2 FYEKMQ (reference sequence). The CDR3 covers 16 residues. V lost 1 base and J 6 bases, leaving 19 bases between the germline ends. Vbeta (60) and Jbeta (13) primers were used in the PCR. Some clones are missing from TCRdb's copy, which holds only in-frame ones; the method was immunoSEQ multiplex PCR. The repertoire holds approximately 100,000 clones, roughly 82% seen once, with over 9.5% in the top ten. This chain links TRBV13 with TRBJ2-7; a weak D match, TRBD1 (6 bases). The TCR was taken from a man aged 50 or older in good health and CMV-seronegative. Sequenced material: PBMCs. The CDR3 DNA follows: TGTGCCAGCAGCTTAGCCGGGCGGGCAGGGGAAGGCGAGCAGTACTTC. Its protein product is CASSLAGRAGEGEQYF.